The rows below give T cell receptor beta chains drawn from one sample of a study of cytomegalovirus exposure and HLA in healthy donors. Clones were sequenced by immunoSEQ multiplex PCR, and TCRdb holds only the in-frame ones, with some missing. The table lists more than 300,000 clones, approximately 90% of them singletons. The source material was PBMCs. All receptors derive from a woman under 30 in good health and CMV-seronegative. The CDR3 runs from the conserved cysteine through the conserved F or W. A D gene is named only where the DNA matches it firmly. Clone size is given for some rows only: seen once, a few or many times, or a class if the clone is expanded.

CDR3aa: CASSGSSNEQFF
CDR3nt: TGTGCCAGCAGCGGTTCGAGCAATGAGCAGTTCTTC
d_gene: -
len: 12
abundance: -
j_gene: TRBJ2-1
v_gene: TRBV7-3

CDR3aa: CASSLRGTHEQFF
CDR3nt: TGTGCCAGCAGCTTACGAGGAACCCATGAGCAGTTCTTC
d_gene: -
len: 13
abundance: -
j_gene: TRBJ2-1
v_gene: TRBV7-2

CDR3aa: CASSLGQGPNYGYTF
CDR3nt: TGCGCCAGCAGCTTGGGGCAGGGTCCCAACTATGGCTACACCTTC
d_gene: -
len: 15
abundance: -
j_gene: TRBJ1-2
v_gene: TRBV5-1

CDR3aa: CASSPSRLAGYNEQFF
CDR3nt: TGTGCCAGCTCACCATCACGGCTAGCGGGTTACAATGAGCAGTTCTTC
d_gene: TRBD2
len: 16
abundance: -
j_gene: TRBJ2-1
v_gene: TRBV18

CDR3aa: CASSELYGYTF
CDR3nt: TGTGCCAGCAGTGAACTGTATGGCTACACCTTC
d_gene: -
len: 11
abundance: -
j_gene: TRBJ1-2
v_gene: TRBV6-1

CDR3aa: CASSFGTYEQYF
CDR3nt: TGTGCCAGCAGCTTCGGGACCTACGAGCAGTACTTC
d_gene: -
len: 12
abundance: few
j_gene: TRBJ2-7
v_gene: TRBV5-4

CDR3aa: CASSLIGLAVGGELFF
CDR3nt: TGCGCCAGCAGCTTGATCGGACTAGCCGTCGGCGGGGAGCTGTTTTTT
d_gene: TRBD2
len: 16
abundance: -
j_gene: TRBJ2-2
v_gene: TRBV5-1

CDR3aa: CASRLTGGTEAFF
CDR3nt: TGTGCCAGCAGATTAACAGGGGGCACTGAAGCTTTCTTT
d_gene: TRBD1
len: 13
abundance: -
j_gene: TRBJ1-1
v_gene: TRBV11-1

CDR3aa: CASSQETTVLSTDTQYF
CDR3nt: TGCGCCAGCAGCCAAGAGACGACAGTGCTTAGCACAGATACGCAGTATTTT
d_gene: -
len: 17
abundance: -
j_gene: TRBJ2-3
v_gene: TRBV4-1

CDR3aa: CASSIAVNYGYTF
CDR3nt: TGTGCCAGTAGTATAGCAGTCAACTATGGCTACACCTTC
d_gene: -
len: 13
abundance: -
j_gene: TRBJ1-2
v_gene: TRBV19

CDR3aa: CASSPGDLSSYEQYF
CDR3nt: TGTGCCAGCTCACCAGGGGACTTAAGCTCCTACGAGCAGTACTTC
d_gene: -
len: 15
abundance: -
j_gene: TRBJ2-7
v_gene: TRBV18

CDR3aa: CASSPNGLTSEKLFF
CDR3nt: TGTGCCAGCAGCCCGAACGGACTTACCAGTGAAAAACTGTTTTTT
d_gene: -
len: 15
abundance: -
j_gene: TRBJ1-4
v_gene: TRBV9

CDR3aa: CASRAGWISFNEQFF
CDR3nt: TGTGCCAGCAGGGCAGGGTGGATAAGCTTTAATGAGCAGTTCTTC
d_gene: -
len: 15
abundance: -
j_gene: TRBJ2-1
v_gene: TRBV28

CDR3aa: CASRGGASNEQFF
CDR3nt: TGTGCCAGCAGGGGAGGGGCTTCCAATGAGCAGTTCTTC
d_gene: TRBD2
len: 13
abundance: -
j_gene: TRBJ2-1
v_gene: TRBV7-2

CDR3aa: CASSGSGSSTDTQYF
CDR3nt: TGCGCCAGCAGCGGGAGCGGGAGTAGCACAGATACGCAGTATTTT
d_gene: TRBD2
len: 15
abundance: -
j_gene: TRBJ2-3
v_gene: TRBV5-1

CDR3aa: CASSTTGVHARISTGELFF
CDR3nt: TGTGCCAGCAGCACCACCGGGGTCCACGCCCGCATTAGCACCGGGGAGCTGTTTTTT
d_gene: -
len: 19
abundance: few
j_gene: TRBJ2-2
v_gene: TRBV27

CDR3aa: CASSEVTGEEAEAFF
CDR3nt: TGTGCCAGCAGTGAAGTAACGGGGGAGGAGGCTGAAGCTTTCTTT
d_gene: -
len: 15
abundance: -
j_gene: TRBJ1-1
v_gene: TRBV6-1

CDR3aa: CASSPGLAASYNEQFF
CDR3nt: TGCGCCAGCAGCCCCGGACTAGCGGCCTCCTACAATGAGCAGTTCTTC
d_gene: TRBD2
len: 16
abundance: once
j_gene: TRBJ2-1
v_gene: TRBV5-1

CDR3aa: CASSLPLDWDEQYF
CDR3nt: TGTGCCAGCAGTTTACCCCTAGATTGGGACGAGCAGTACTTC
d_gene: -
len: 14
abundance: -
j_gene: TRBJ2-7
v_gene: TRBV28

CDR3aa: CASSLLAGVGETQYF
CDR3nt: TGTGCCAGCAGTTTACTAGCGGGAGTGGGGGAGACCCAGTACTTC
d_gene: TRBD2
len: 15
abundance: -
j_gene: TRBJ2-5
v_gene: TRBV6-1

CDR3aa: CASRPRQLYNEQFF
CDR3nt: TGTGCCAGCAGGCCCCGACAGCTATACAATGAGCAGTTCTTC
d_gene: -
len: 14
abundance: -
j_gene: TRBJ2-1
v_gene: TRBV11-1

CDR3aa: CASSASQNRGEKLFF
CDR3nt: TGTGCCAGCAGCGCCTCACAGAACAGGGGTGAAAAACTGTTTTTT
d_gene: TRBD1
len: 15
abundance: -
j_gene: TRBJ1-4
v_gene: TRBV7-6